This T cell receptor (beta chain) was sequenced during a study of T cells in tuberculosis. Study-wide context: Sequenced TCRs come from CD1B-GMM tetramer-binding T cells. Within 7 days of starting treatment, or before, PBMC were stored.

V lost 2 bases to trimming and J lost 6 bases; unmatched junction nucleotides: 3. CDR1 and CDR2 from the germline V gene are MNHGY and SVAAGI. The CDR3 consists of 14 residues. Points from the study as a whole: Active tuberculosis alpha repertoires lay closer to GMM-specific TCRs than controls'.

Time point defined: new active TB diagnosis, blood taken before or within 7 days of starting treatment. Unsorted cryopreserved PBMC were sequenced, averaging about 92,000 T cells per clinical donor. As for this clone: Its matching antigen is unknown.

Repertoires were generated with immunoSEQ multiplex PCR, while TCRdb's copy carries only in-frame clones and drops some. This table holds 30,000 to 40,000 clones, 93% found once. The chain is built from TRBV6-9 and TRBJ2-7, with 11 bases fitting TRBD1. This material consisted of PBMCs, taken at tuberculosis diagnosis. The clonotype comes from an adult with tuberculosis. Here the CDR3 reads CASSYGTGGFEQYF. CDR3 coding DNA: TGTGCCAGCAGTTATGGGACAGGGGGATTCGAGCAGTACTTC.